This T cell receptor beta chain was captured in a study of T cell responses to AZD1222 COVID-19 vaccine. Study-level findings and limits: Among AZD1222 vaccinees, only six or seven were seropositive at baseline. Reportedly, nearly half the spike-specific TCRs target unmutated variant regions. Dominant at 160-218 and 743-854, vaccine-associated CD4 TCRs also spanned spike. Repertoire samples came only from after the peak T cell response.

Assay used: immunoSEQ multiplex PCR; TCRdb lists only in-frame clones, some missing. The sample has 60,000 or so clones; 75% to 85% are singletons. V gave up 9 bases and J gave up 2 bases, with 11 bases separating them. The CDR3 is 13 residues long. The germline V gene has CDR1 MNHEY and CDR2 SVGAGI. Comments on this clone: Its antigen is not identified.

This receptor was obtained from an adult in good health. J is TRBJ1-3 and V is TRBV6-5; D is undetermined. Sequencing was performed on peripheral blood, taken on day 0 of AZD1222 vaccination. The DNA of the CDR3 is TGTGCCAGTAGGGATCTTGCTGGAAACACCATATATTTT. It encodes CASRDLAGNTIYF.